The 2 T cell receptor beta chains below were found in one sample sequenced in a study of T cells in narcolepsy. TCRdb keeps only in-frame clones here, not all; method: immunoSEQ multiplex PCR. Here the sample spans fewer than 40,000 clones, 70% to 85% being singletons. The sequencing input was memory (CD45RA-) CD4+ T cells from blood. These receptors originate from a human donor in good health.

This clone was seen just once. The chain carries TRBV15 and TRBJ1-2, with 7 nucleotides matching TRBD1. With V trimmed by 0 bases and J by 7 bases, 14 bases remained unmatched. The CDR3 extends over 17 amino acids. Germline CDR1 and CDR2: LNHNV and YYDKDF (reference sequence). The CDR3 sequence is CATSRDDPGQTGRGYTF. CDR3 nucleotides: TGTGCCACCAGCAGAGATGACCCGGGACAGACGGGTCGTGGCTACACCTTC.

CDR3 residues: CASRQGQGSADTQYF. CDR3 nucleotide sequence: TGTGCCAGCAGACAGGGACAGGGAAGTGCAGATACGCAGTATTTT. The chain uses TRBV7-8 and TRBJ2-3; 9 bases agree with TRBD1. The CDR3 loop spans 15 amino acids. V was pared by 6 bases and J by 4 bases, with 8 bases of the junction left unmatched. CDR1 SGHVS and CDR2 FQNEAQ come from the germline V gene.